This T cell receptor beta chain came from a study of blood T cells in healthy people across ages. Findings of the study overall: The unsorted PBMCs prevented any conclusive comparison of naive versus antigen-experienced cells.

This clonotype was found a few times. The antigen is unknown. Germline trimming cut 3 bases from V and 7 bases from J; bases unmatched to any gene: 6. The germline gives CDR1 DFQATT, CDR2 SNEGSKA (reference sequence). The CDR3 spans 13 residues. A J-beta primer mix and a sample-barcoded 5' primer were used in a second PCR of about 6 to 12 cycles. A single record per CDR3 protein comes from TCRdb applying MiXCR to the 5' RACE reads. Among fewer than 900,000 distinct CDR3 sequences listed, approximately 39% were seen once. The TCR was taken from a woman aged 55-70 years in good health. Material: blood. This rearrangement joins TRBV20-1 to TRBJ2-7, with 10 bases lining up with TRBD2. CDR3 region: CSASIAGGREQYF. The CDR3 nucleotides read TGCAGTGCTAGTATAGCGGGAGGAAGAGAGCAGTACTTC.